This T cell receptor beta chain was recorded in a study of follicular helper T cells after annual influenza vaccination. The ends lost 0 bases at V and 5 bases at J; junction bases unmatched: 7. Germline loops: CDR1 LGHNA, CDR2 YNFKEQ. The CDR3 contains 17 residues. Study-wide results and caveats: Recurrent ICOS+CD38+ cTfh clonotypes included tetramer and AIM influenza-specific ones.

Of note for this clone: Its antigen is unidentified.

Regarding time point: 2014-2015 season, pre-vaccination. Adults were given seasonal inactivated influenza vaccine, and blood CD4 subsets were sorted before and after vaccination. Assay: immunoSEQ multiplex PCR; the TCRdb copy retains only in-frame clones and omits some. The sample yields fewer than 30,000 clones, roughly 80% seen once. The chain employs TRBV4-2 and TRBJ2-2, with 9 bases fitting TRBD2. The sequencing here drew on CXCR5+ CD38- circulating T follicular helper cells from blood, taken on the day of influenza vaccination. Sample subset: circulating Tfh, non-naive CD4+CXCR5+PD-1+ (ICOS+CD38+ or ICOS-CD38-). This receptor was identified in an adult who received the influenza vaccine. The CDR3 is CASSQEQAGGPTGELFF. CDR3 in DNA: TGTGCCAGCAGCCAAGAGCAAGCGGGGGGTCCAACCGGGGAGCTGTTTTTT.